The entry below describes one TCR beta chain. Its cognate antigen is unknown. The read stops 3 residues short of the end of the CDR3; the missing end is completed from the germline J gene. This table comes from immunoSEQ multiplex PCR, and its TCRdb copy is limited to in-frame clones, with some not included. Seen in this sample are tens of thousands of clones; the ten most common clones hold approximately 7.2%. The sample originates from a study of T cells in women clearing cervical HPV infection. CDR3 length equals 14 residues. CDR1 SGHDT and CDR2 YYEEEE come from the germline V gene. With V trimmed by 2 bases and J by 6 bases, 4 bases remained unmatched. Study-wide results and limits: Repertoire richness, not evenness, was significantly elevated in CIN3+ cases versus controls.

MY09/MY11 PCR detected cervical HPV DNA; dot-blot assigned genotypes. The TCR originated in a woman aged 18-69 years with a cervical HPV16 infection that either progressed to CIN3+ or cleared (not recorded which). The chain recombines TRBV5-6 with TRBJ1-4; 7 bases map to TRBD1. The sample taken for sequencing was blood buffy coat. CDR3 sequence reads: CASSFGTADEKLFF. The sequenced CDR3 bases are TGTGCCAGCAGCTTTGGGACAGCAGATGAAAAA.